This T cell receptor beta chain comes out of a study of blood T cells in healthy people across ages. Combining a sample-barcoded 5' primer with a J-beta primer mix, a second PCR ran for about 7 to 11 cycles. TCRdb fed the 5' RACE reads into MiXCR, producing one record per CDR3 protein. The sample has under 800,000 distinct CDR3 sequences, roughly 47% seen once. The CDR3 spans 13 residues. V was clipped by 4 bases and J by 3 bases; unmatched bases: 5. Germline CDR1 and CDR2: DFQATT and SNEGSKA (reference sequence). A few counts support this clonotype. The J gene is TRBJ2-5, the V gene TRBV20-1; 7 nucleotides agree with TRBD1. This sequence originates from a woman aged 55-69 years in good health. The sequenced sample was blood. CDR3 amino acids: CSATRTGKETQYF. CDR3 nucleotides: TGCAGTGCTACCAGGACAGGAAAAGAGACCCAGTACTTC.